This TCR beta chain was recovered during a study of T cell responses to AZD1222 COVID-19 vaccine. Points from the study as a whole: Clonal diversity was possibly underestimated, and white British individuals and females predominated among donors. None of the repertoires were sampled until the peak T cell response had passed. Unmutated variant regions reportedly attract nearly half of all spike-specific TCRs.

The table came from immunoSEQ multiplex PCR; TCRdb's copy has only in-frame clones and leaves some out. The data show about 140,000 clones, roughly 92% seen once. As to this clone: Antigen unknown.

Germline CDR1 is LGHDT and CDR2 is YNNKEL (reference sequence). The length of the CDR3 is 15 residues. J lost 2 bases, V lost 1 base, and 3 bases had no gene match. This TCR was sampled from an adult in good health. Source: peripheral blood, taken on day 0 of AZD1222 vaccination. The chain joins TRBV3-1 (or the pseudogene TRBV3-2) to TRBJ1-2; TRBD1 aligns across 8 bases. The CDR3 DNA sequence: TGTGCCAGCAGCCAAGTGGGACAGGAGAACTATGGCTACACCTTC. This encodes CASSQVGQENYGYTF.